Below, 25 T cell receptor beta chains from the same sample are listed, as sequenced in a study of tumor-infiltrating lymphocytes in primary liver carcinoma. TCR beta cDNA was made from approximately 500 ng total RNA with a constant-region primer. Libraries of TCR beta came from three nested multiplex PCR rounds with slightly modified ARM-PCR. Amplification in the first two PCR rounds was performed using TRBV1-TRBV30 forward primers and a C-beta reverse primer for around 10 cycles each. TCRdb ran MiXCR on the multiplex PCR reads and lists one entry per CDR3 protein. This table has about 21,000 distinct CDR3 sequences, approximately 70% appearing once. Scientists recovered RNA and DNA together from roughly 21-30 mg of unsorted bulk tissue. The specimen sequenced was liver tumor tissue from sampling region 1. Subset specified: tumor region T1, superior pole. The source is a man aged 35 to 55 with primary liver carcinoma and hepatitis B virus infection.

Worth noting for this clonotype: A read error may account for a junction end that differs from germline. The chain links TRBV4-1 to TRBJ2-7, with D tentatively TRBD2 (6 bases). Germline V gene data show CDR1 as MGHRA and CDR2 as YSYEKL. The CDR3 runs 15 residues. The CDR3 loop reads CASSRELGGGYEQYF. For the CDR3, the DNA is TGCGCCAGCAGCCGAGAATTGGGAGGTGGCTACGAGCAATACTTC.

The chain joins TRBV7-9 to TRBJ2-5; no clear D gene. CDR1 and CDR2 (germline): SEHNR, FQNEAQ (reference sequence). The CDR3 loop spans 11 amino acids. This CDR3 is CVSSQQETQYF. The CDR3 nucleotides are TGTGTTAGCAGCCAACAAGAGACCCAGTACTTC.

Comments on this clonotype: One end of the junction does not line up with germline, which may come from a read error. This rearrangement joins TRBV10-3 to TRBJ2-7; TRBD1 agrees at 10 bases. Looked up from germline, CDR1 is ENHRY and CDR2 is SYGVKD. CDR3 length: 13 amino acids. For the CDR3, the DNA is TGTCCCATCAGGGACAGGGGTACGGATGAGCAGTACTTC. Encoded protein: CPIRDRGTDEQYF.

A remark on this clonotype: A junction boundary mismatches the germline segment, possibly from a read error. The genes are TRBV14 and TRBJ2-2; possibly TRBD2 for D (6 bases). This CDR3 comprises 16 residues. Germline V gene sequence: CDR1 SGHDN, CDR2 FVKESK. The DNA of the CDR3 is TGTACCAGCAGACACAGAAGGACGGGACTCACTGGGGAGCTGTTTTTT. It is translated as CTSRHRRTGLTGELFF. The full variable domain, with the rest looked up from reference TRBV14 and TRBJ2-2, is EAGVTQFPSHSVIEKGQTVTLRCDPISGHDNLYWYRRVMGKEIKFLLHFVKESKQDESGMPNNRFLAERTGGTYSTLKVQPAELEDSGVYFCTSRHRRTGLTGELFFGEGSRLTVL.

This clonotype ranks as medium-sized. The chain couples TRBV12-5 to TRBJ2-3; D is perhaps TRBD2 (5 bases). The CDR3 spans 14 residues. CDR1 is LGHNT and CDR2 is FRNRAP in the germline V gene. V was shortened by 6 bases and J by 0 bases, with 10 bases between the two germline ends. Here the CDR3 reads CASGPAGSTDTQYF. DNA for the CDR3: TGTGCTAGTGGCCCTGCGGGCAGCACAGATACGCAGTATTTT.

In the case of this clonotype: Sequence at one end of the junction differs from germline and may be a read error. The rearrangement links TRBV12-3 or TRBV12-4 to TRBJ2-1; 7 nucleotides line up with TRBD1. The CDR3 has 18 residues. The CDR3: CASCFLVGGQHFNYEQFF. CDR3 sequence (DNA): TGTGCCAGCTGTTTTCTGGTAGGGGGCCAGCATTTCAACTATGAGCAGTTCTTC.

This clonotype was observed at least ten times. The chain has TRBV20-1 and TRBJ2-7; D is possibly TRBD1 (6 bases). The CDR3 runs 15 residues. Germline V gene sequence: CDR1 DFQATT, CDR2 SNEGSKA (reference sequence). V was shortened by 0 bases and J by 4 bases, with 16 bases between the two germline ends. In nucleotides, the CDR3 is TGCAGTGCTAGAGATCCGACAGGCCCTCCTTACGAGCAGTACTTC. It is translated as CSARDPTGPPYEQYF.

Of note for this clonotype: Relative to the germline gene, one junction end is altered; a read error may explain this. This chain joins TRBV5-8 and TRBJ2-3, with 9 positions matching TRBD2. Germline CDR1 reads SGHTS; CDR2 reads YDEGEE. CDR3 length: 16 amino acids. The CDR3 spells CANGFNSGSVSDTQYF. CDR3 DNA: TGTGCCAACGGCTTCAATAGCGGGAGTGTCTCAGATACACAGTATTTT.

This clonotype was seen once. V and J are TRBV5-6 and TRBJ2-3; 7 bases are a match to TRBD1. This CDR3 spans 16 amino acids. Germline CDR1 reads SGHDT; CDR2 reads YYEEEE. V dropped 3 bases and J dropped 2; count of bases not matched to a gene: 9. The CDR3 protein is CASSYLATGDTDTQYF. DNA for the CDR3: TGTGCCAGCAGCTACCTTGCTACAGGGGACACAGATACGCAGTATTTT.

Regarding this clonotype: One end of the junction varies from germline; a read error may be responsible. As DNA, the CDR3 is TGTGCCAGCAGCTTCGGAGGGGCTAGCAAGGAGCACTTC. Its protein product is CASSFGGASKEHF. The chain uses TRBV11-2 and TRBJ2-7; D might be TRBD2 (6 bases). CDR3 length: 13 amino acids. Germline V gene lookup returns CDR1 SGHAT and CDR2 FQNNGV.

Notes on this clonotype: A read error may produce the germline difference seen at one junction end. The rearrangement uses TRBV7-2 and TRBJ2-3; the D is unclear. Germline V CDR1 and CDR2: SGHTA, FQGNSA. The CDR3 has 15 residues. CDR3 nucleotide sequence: TGTGCCACCAGCTTAATGGGGTTTCGCACAGATACGCAATATTTT. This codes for CATSLMGFRTDTQYF.

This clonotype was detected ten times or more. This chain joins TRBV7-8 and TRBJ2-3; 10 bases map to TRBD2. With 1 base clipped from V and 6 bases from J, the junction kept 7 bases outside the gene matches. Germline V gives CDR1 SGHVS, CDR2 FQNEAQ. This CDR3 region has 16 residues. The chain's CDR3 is CASSLGAGGPGDTQYF. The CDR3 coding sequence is TGTGCCAGCAGCTTAGGAGCGGGAGGGCCTGGTGATACGCAGTATTTT.

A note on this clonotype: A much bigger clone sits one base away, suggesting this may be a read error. CDR3 sequence (DNA): TGTGCCAGGATTGACGGGAGGGCTCCCTACGAGCAGTACTTC. Its protein is CARIDGRAPYEQYF. J is TRBJ2-7 and V is TRBV6-5; TRBD2 aligns across 8 bases. The V gene end was trimmed by 9 bases and the J gene end by 2 bases; junction bases not matched to a gene: 9. CDR3 size: 14 residues. Germline assignment: CDR1 MNHEY and CDR2 SVGAGI.

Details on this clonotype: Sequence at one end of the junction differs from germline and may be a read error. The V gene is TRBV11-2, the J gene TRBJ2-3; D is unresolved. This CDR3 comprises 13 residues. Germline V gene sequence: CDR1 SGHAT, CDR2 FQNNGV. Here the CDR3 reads CASSMISTDTQYF. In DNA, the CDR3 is TGTGCCAGCAGTATGATTAGCACAGACACGCAGTATTTT.

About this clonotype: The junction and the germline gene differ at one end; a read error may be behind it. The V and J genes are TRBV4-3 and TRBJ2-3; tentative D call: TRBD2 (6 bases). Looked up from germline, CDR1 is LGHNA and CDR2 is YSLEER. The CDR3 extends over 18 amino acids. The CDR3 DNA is TGCGTCAGCAGCCACCATCCCGGGACTGGCGGTAGCATAGATACGCAGTATTTT. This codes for CVSSHHPGTGGSIDTQYF.

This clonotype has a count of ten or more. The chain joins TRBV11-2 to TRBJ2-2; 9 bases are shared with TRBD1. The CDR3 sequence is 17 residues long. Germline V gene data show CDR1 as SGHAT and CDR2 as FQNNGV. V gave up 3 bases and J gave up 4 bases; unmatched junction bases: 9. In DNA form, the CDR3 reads TGTGCCAGCAGCTTTGATCGGGACAGGGTCGGCACCGGGGAGCTGTTTTTT. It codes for CASSFDRDRVGTGELFF.

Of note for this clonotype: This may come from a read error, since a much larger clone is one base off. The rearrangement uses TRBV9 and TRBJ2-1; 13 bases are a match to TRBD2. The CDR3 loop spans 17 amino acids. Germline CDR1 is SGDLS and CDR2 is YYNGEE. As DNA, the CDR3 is TGTGCCAGCAGCGTAGGTAGACTAGCGGGAGGAGTATATGAGCAGGTCTTC. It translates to CASSVGRLAGGVYEQVF.

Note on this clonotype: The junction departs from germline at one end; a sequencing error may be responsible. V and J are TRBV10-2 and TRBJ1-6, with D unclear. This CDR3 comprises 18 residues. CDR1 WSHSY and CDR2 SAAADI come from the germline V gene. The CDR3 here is CAGSETKTGLPYNSPLHF. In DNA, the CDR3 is TGCGCCGGCAGTGAGACAAAAACTGGGCTCCCCTATAATTCACCCCTCCACTTT.

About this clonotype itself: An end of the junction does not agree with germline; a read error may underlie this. CDR3 bases: TGTACCAGTAGTTCGACCAACGCTATCGGCTACACCTTC. Protein product: CTSSSTNAIGYTF. The gene calls are TRBV5-1 and TRBJ1-2; D unresolved. In germline, CDR1 is SGHRS, CDR2 YFSETQ. The length of the CDR3 is 13 residues.

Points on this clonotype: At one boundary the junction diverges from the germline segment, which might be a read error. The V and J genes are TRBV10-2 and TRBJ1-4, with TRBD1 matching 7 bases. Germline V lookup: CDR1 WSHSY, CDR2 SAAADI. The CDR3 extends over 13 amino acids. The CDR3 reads CTSSTGWEKKLFF. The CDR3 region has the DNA TGCACCAGCTCGACAGGGTGGGAGAAAAAACTGTTTTTT.

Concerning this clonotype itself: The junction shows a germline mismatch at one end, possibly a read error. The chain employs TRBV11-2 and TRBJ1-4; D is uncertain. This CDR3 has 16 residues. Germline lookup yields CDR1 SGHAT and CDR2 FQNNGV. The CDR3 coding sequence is TGTGCCAGCAGCAAAACTCCAGGAGTAACAAATGAAAAACTGTTTTTC. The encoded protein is CASSKTPGVTNEKLFF.

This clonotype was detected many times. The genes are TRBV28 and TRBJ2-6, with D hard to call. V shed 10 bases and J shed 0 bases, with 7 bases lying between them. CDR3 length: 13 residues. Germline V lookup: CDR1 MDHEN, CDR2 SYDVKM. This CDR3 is CATQNSGANVLTF. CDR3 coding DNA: TGTGCCACCCAGAACTCTGGGGCCAACGTCCTGACTTTC.

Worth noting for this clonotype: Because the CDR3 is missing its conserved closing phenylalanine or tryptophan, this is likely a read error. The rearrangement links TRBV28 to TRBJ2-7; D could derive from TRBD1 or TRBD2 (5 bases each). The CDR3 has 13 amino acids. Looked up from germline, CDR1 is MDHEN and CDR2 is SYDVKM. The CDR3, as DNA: TGTACCAGCACCTGGGACGCCTCCTACGAGCAGTACTTA. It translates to CTSTWDASYEQYL.

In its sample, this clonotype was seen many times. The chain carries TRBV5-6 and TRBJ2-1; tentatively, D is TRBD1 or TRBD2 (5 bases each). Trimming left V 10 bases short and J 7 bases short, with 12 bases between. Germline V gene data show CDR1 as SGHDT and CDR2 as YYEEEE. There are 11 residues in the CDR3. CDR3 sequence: CASWGKNEQFF. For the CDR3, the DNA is TGTGCCTCCTGGGGGAAGAATGAGCAGTTCTTC.

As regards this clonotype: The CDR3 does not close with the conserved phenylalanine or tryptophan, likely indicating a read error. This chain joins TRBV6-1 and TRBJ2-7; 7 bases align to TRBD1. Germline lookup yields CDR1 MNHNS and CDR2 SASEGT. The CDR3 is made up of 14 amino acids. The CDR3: CTSSERGQEDEQYL. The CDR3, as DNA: TGTACCAGCAGTGAAAGGGGGCAGGAGGACGAGCAGTACCTT.